The sequence of this TCR beta chain was determined in a study of cytomegalovirus exposure and HLA in healthy donors. V gave up 6 bases and J gave up 1 base, with 7 bases separating them. The CDR3 length is 12 residues. The germline V gene has CDR1 MNHNY and CDR2 SVGAGI (reference sequence). Clones were sequenced by immunoSEQ multiplex PCR, and TCRdb holds only the in-frame ones, with some missing. This table has 120,000 to 150,000 clones, around nine tenths appearing once. This chain uses TRBV6-6 with TRBJ2-7, with D hard to call. The receptor's source is a man aged 18 to 29 in good health and CMV-seropositive. Sample: PBMCs. The CDR3 DNA is TGTGCCAGCAGGGAGAGGTCCTACGAGCAGTACTTC. Protein product: CASRERSYEQYF.